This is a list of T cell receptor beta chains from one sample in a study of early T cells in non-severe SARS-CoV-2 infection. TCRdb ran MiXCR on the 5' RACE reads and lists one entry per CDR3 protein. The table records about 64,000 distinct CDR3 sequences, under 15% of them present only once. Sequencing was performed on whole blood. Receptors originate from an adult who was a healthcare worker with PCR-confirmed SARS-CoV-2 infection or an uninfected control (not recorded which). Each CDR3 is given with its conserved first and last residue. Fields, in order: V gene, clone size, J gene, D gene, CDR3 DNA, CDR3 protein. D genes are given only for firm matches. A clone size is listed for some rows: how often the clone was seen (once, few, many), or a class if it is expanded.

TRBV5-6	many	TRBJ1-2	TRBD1	TGTGCCAGCAGCACCGGGACAGCTAACTATGGCTACACCTTC	CASSTGTANYGYTF
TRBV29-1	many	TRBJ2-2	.	TGCAGCGCTTCTTTAAACACCGGGGAGCTGTTTTTT	CSASLNTGELFF
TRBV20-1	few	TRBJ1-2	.	TGCAGTGCTAGTGACCGGGGGAGCGGCTATGGCTACACCTTC	CSASDRGSGYGYTF
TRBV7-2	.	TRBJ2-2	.	TGTGCCAGCAGCCCCCTGCGCTCGAACACCGGGGAGCTGTTTTTT	CASSPLRSNTGELFF
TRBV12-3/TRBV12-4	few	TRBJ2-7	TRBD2	TGTGCCAGCAGTCTTAGCGGGGGGGCCTACGAGCAGTACTTC	CASSLSGGAYEQYF
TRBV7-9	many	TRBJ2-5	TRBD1	TGTGCCAGCAGCCAAGGGGACAGAGATTGGGAGACCCAGTACTTC	CASSQGDRDWETQYF
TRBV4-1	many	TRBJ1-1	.	TGCGCCAGCAGCCAATGGGGGGGAAGCACTGAAGCTTTCTTT	CASSQWGGSTEAFF
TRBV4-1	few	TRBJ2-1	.	TGCGCCAGCAGCCAATTCTCTGAGCAGTTCTTC	CASSQFSEQFF
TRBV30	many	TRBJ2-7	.	TGTGCCTGGAGTTTACGGGGCGTTGAGCAGTACTTC	CAWSLRGVEQYF
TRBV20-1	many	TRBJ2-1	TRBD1	TGCAGTGCCACCCCCCAGGGGGCAGTGTACAATGAGCAGTTCTTC	CSATPQGAVYNEQFF
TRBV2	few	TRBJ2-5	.	TGTGCCAGCAGTGACCCAGACCAAGAGACCCAGTACTTC	CASSDPDQETQYF
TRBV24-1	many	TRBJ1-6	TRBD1	TGTGCCACCAGTGATTCGGGGACAGGAGGGAATAATTCACCCCTCCACTTT	CATSDSGTGGNNSPLHF
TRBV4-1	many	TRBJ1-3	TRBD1	TGCGCCAGCAGCCTCCTCCCGAGGACAGGGGGCCGGAGAAACACCATATATTTT	CASSLLPRTGGRRNTIYF
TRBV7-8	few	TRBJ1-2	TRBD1	TGTGCCAGCAGCTTAGACCGGACAGGGTCTGATGGCTACACCTTC	CASSLDRTGSDGYTF
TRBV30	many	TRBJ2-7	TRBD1	TGTGCCTGGAGTGTAGGACAGGGGCTCCACGAGCAGTACTTC	CAWSVGQGLHEQYF
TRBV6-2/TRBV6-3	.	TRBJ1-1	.	TGTGCCAGCAGTTACTCGACTGAAGCTTTCTTT	CASSYSTEAFF
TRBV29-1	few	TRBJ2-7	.	TGCAGCGTTGAACAGGGGCGCGAGCAGTACTTC	CSVEQGREQYF
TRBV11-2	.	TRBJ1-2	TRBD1	TGTGCCAGCAGCCAGCGTGGGACAGGGGGCAGCTATGGCTACACCTTC	CASSQRGTGGSYGYTF
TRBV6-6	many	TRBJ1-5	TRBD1	TGTGCCACCACGGGACAGGGGGCGGGTCAGCCCCAGCATTTT	CATTGQGAGQPQHF
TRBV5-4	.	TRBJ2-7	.	TGTGCCAGCAGCTTGGGGACATATGACTCCTACGAGCAGTACTTC	CASSLGTYDSYEQYF
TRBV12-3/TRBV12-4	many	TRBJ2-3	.	TGTGCCAGCAGCCGAGACAGCGCAGATACGCAGTATTTT	CASSRDSADTQYF